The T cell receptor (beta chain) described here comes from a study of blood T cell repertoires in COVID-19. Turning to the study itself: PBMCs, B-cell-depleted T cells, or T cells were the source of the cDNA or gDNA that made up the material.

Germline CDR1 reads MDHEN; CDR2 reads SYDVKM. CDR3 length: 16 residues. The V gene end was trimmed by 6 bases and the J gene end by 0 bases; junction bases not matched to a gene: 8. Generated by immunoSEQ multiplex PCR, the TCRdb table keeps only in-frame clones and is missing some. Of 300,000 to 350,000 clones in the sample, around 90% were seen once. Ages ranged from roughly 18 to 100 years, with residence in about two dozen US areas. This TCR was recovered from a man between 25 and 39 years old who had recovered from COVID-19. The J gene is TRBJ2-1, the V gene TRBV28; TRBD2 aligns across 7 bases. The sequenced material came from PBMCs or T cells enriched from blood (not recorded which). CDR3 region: CASSHPGRGSYNEQFF. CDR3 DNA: TGTGCCAGCAGCCACCCTGGGAGGGGCTCCTACAATGAGCAGTTCTTC.